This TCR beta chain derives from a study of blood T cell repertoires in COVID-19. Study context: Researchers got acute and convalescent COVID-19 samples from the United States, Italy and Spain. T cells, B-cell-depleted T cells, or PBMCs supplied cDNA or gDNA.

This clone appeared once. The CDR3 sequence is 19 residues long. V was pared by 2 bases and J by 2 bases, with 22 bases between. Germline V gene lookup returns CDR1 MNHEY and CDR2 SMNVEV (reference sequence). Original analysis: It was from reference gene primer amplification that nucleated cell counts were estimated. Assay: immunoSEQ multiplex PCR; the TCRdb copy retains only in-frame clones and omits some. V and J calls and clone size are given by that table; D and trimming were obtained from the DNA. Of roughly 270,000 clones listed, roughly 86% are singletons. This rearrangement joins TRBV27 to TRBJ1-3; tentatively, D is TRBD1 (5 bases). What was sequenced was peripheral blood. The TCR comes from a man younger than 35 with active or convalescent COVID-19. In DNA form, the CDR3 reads TGTGCCAGCAGTTTACCACGTGATAAAAGGGGACTGACTGGAAACACCATATATTTT. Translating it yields CASSLPRDKRGLTGNTIYF.